This T cell receptor (beta chain) was identified in a study of post-analysis software for immune sequencing data. Whole-study context: Both relapsing-remitting and secondary progressive multiple sclerosis featured among the disease courses, as did progressive-relapsing multiple sclerosis. The study, taken as a whole, reports: Relative to controls, patients with multiple sclerosis showed significantly lower normalized Chao1 diversity. Compared with controls, patients had more of about 5 TRBV segments, including TRBV5-6, TRBV5-1 and TRBV20-1.

The CDR3 has 16 amino acids. Germline-derived CDR1 and CDR2 are DFQATT and SNEGSKA (reference sequence). V lost 1 base, J lost 0 bases, and 2 bases stayed unmatched. On this clonotype: What it binds is not known.

Presence of unique molecular identifiers characterized the TCR beta cDNA libraries. Between roughly 1 and 10 million T cells gave rise to 450,000 to 650,000 cDNA molecules. From the PCR reads, TCRdb called clonotypes with MiXCR, one entry per CDR3 protein. The sample yields around 500,000 distinct CDR3 sequences, around a third seen once. The chain links TRBV20-1 to TRBJ2-6, with 8 bases aligning to TRBD1. This TCR was sampled from a girl aged 2 to 17 with multiple sclerosis. The sample consisted of blood. The CDR3: CSARATGGSGANVLTF. The DNA for the CDR3 is TGCAGTGCTAGAGCCACAGGGGGCTCTGGGGCCAACGTCCTGACTTTC.